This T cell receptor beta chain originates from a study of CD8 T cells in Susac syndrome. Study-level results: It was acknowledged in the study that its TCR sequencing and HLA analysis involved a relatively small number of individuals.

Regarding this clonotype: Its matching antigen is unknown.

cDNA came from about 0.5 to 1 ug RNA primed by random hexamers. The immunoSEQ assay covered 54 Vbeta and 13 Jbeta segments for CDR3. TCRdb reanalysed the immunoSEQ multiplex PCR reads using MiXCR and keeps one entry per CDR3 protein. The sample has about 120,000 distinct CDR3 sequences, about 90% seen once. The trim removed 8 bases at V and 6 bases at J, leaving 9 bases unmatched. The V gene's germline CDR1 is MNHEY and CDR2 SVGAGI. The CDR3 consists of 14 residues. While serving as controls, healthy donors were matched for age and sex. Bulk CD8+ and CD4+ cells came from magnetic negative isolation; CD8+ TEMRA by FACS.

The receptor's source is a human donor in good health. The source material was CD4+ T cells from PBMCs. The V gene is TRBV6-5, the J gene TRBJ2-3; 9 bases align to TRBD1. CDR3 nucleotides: TGTGCCAGCCGGGACAGGGCAGATGCGGATACGCAGTATTTT. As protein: CASRDRADADTQYF.